The clone carrying this T cell receptor (beta chain) has just a few counts. Compared with germline, one end of the junction differs, possibly owing to a read error. CDR3 regions were amplified by Arm-PCR using iRepertoire HTBI primers to build TCR beta libraries. TCRdb reprocessed the multiplex PCR reads with MiXCR, giving one entry per CDR3 protein. This sample has 250,000 or so distinct CDR3 sequences, with more than 15% found just once. This specimen belongs to a study of regulatory T cells in long-lasting Graves disease. Sample time point: newly diagnosed GD, antithyroid drugs for less than 3 months. There was RNA extracted from PBMCs, and the TCR library was made from it. Graves' disease was diagnosed by American Thyroid Association guidelines. In addition, the sample was reused for a study of T cells in Graves' hyperthyroidism and ophthalmopathy.

The clonotype comes from a woman in her twenties or thirties with Graves disease. Source: peripheral blood mononuclear cells (PBMCs), taken at new diagnosis, from a patient treated with antithyroid drugs.

The CDR3 DNA is TGTGCCACCTGTGATCCTAGACAGGCCAGGAATGAGCAGTTCTTC. This translates into CATCDPRQARNEQFF. The chain carries TRBV24-1 and TRBJ2-1; TRBD1 is a possible D gene (6 bases). CDR1 and CDR2 from the germline V gene are KGHDR and SFDVKD. This CDR3 is built from 15 residues.